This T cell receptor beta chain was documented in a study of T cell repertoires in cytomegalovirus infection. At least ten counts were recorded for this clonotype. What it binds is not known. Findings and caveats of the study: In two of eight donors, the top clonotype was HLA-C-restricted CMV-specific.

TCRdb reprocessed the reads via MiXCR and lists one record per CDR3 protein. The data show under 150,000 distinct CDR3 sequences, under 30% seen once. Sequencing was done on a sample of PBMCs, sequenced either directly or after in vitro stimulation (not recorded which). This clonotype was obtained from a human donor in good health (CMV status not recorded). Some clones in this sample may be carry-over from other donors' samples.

The CDR3 DNA reads TGTGCCAGCAGTTCGGGCTCCTACGAGCAGTACGTC. Amino acids: CASSSGSYEQYV. The chain uses TRBV5-6 and TRBJ2-7; D unresolved. Trimming removed 5 bases at V and 0 bases at J, with 6 bases between. The CDR3 length is 12 residues. Germline-derived CDR1 and CDR2 are SGHDT and YYEEEE.